Included here is one TCR beta chain sequence, with context. Produced via immunoSEQ multiplex PCR; TCRdb's table is partial and in-frame only. The repertoire holds some 100,000 clones, with approximately 92% as singletons. This CDR3 is built from 16 residues. This sample was taken from a study of T cell changes during pregnancy in multiple sclerosis. This clonotype was obtained from a female donor with multiple sclerosis, enrolled in a pregnancy study. This specimen was peripheral blood, taken in the second trimester of pregnancy. This chain joins TRBV21-1 and TRBJ1-1. TRBV21-1 is assigned pseudogene status. The CDR3 DNA is TGTGCCAGCAGCAAACACGGCGGATTAGTGAACACTGAAGCTTTCTTT. Residues: CASSKHGGLVNTEAFF.